What follows describes a single T cell receptor (beta chain). A junction end diverges from the germline sequence, so it may reflect a read error. This entry is derived from a study of neurological immune-mediated disorders. A single record per CDR3 protein comes from TCRdb applying MiXCR to the 5' RACE reads. The table has some 33,000 distinct CDR3 sequences, 1.5% seen once. The source material was PBMCs. The receptor was isolated from a woman in her 30s with multiple sclerosis.

CDR3: CSARAGGDSTLNF. Here the CDR3 DNA reads TGCAGTGCCCGGGCAGGGGGAGACTCAACCCTCAACTTT. V gene TRBV20-1 combines with J gene TRBJ1-6, with TRBD1 matching over 7 bases. The CDR3 contains 13 residues. The germline V gene encodes CDR1 DFQATT and CDR2 SNEGSKA (reference sequence).